One and the same sample provided the 10 T cell receptor beta chains below, sequenced in a study of T cell responses to AZD1222 COVID-19 vaccine. Using immunoSEQ multiplex PCR, the repertoire was profiled, and TCRdb retains in-frame clones only, with some absent. The sample shows some 180,000 clones, approximately 92% of them seen only once. Specimen: peripheral blood, collected 28 days after the second dose of the MenACWY control vaccine. Receptors were obtained from an adult who received the MenACWY meningococcal vaccine as a control.

This clone was observed a single time. Within the sample, other DNA sequences also encode this same CDR3. The chain recombines TRBV30 with TRBJ1-5; no reliable D call. This CDR3 is built from 13 residues. V lost 2 bases to trimming and J lost 1 base, with 6 bases between them. Germline V CDR1 and CDR2: GTSNPN, SVGIG (reference sequence). The CDR3 bases are TGTGCCTGGAGTCCCGACAGCAATCAGCCCCAGCATTTT. Its protein product is CAWSPDSNQPQHF.

The CDR3 is CASSPLPQGGQSSYEQYF. The CDR3 region has the DNA TGTGCCAGCTCACCACTACCCCAGGGGGGACAAAGCTCCTACGAGCAGTACTTC. This sequence joins TRBV18 and TRBJ2-7, with TRBD1 as a possible D gene (7 bases). Germline V CDR1 and CDR2: KGHSH, LQKENI. The ends were cut back, 1 base at V and 0 bases at J, with 19 bases in the middle. The CDR3 extends over 18 amino acids.

This chain joins TRBV18 and TRBJ1-1, with D uncertain. The ends were cut back, 1 base at V and 1 base at J, with 10 bases in the middle. CDR1 is KGHSH, CDR2 LQKENI, per germline. The CDR3 contains 15 residues. CDR3 nucleotides: TGTGCCAGCTCACCACGAGTGAGTGGGAACACTGAAGCTTTCTTT. This gives the protein CASSPRVSGNTEAFF.

The chain has TRBV19 and TRBJ1-5; D is perhaps TRBD1 (6 bases). V shed 10 bases and J shed 2 bases, with 15 bases lying between them. CDR3 size: 14 residues. CDR1 is LNHDA and CDR2 is SQIVND in the germline V gene (reference sequence). CDR3: CATTDRQGNQPQHF. CDR3 nucleotides: TGTGCCACAACAGATCGACAGGGCAATCAGCCCCAGCATTTT.

For this clone: The junction shows a germline mismatch at one end, possibly a read error. V usage is TRBV20-1 and J usage is TRBJ1-5; D gene ambiguous. Germline V CDR1 and CDR2: DFQATT, SNEGSKA (reference sequence). This CDR3 contains 10 residues. The CDR3 DNA reads as TGCAGTGCAAGCGGTCAGGCCCAGCATTTT. It specifies CSASGQAQHF.

The chain uses TRBV19 and TRBJ1-5; D unclear. Trimming left V 8 bases short and J 0 bases short, with 8 bases between. The CDR3 covers 13 residues. Germline values: CDR1 LNHDA, CDR2 SQIVND (reference sequence). As DNA, the CDR3 is TGTGCCAGTGTCCGGGGTAGCAATCAGCCCCAGCATTTT. Translating gives CASVRGSNQPQHF.

This rearrangement joins TRBV7-8 to TRBJ2-1; a weak D match, TRBD1 (5 bases). The V gene lost 5 bases and the J gene lost 3 bases, with 14 bases spanning the gap. The germline V gene has CDR1 SGHVS and CDR2 FQNEAQ. The CDR3 runs 15 residues. The CDR3 DNA sequence: TGTGCCAGCAGCCCAACCTGGGGCAGCTACAATGAGCAGTTCTTC. Its translation is CASSPTWGSYNEQFF.

The genes are TRBV3-1 (or the pseudogene TRBV3-2) and TRBJ2-7; TRBD1 matches 8 bases. Looked up from germline, CDR1 is LGHDT and CDR2 is YNNKEL (reference sequence). V trimming: 1 base; J trimming: 5 bases; junction bases outside the gene matches: 7. CDR3 size: 15 residues. In DNA form, the CDR3 reads TGTGCCAGCAGCCAAGGCGGGCAGGGGGCGGACGAGCAGTACTTC. Translating it yields CASSQGGQGADEQYF.

The chain has TRBV15 and TRBJ1-5, with 8 bases that match TRBD1. V dropped 5 bases and J dropped 7; count of bases not matched to a gene: 10. The germline V gene encodes CDR1 LNHNV and CDR2 YYDKDF (reference sequence). The CDR3 extends over 15 amino acids. The CDR3 loop is CATSRRTGQDQPQHF. DNA for the CDR3: TGTGCCACCAGCCGAAGGACAGGGCAGGACCAGCCCCAGCATTTT.

V is TRBV2 and J is TRBJ2-7; the match to TRBD1 covers 9 bases. Losses at the gene ends were 1 base for V and 4 bases for J; bases not matched to a gene: 11. Germline CDR1 reads SNHLY; CDR2 reads FYNNEI. The CDR3 sequence is 17 residues long. The CDR3: CASSEELPDRGDYEQYF. The CDR3 DNA follows: TGTGCCAGCAGTGAAGAATTACCCGACAGGGGGGATTACGAGCAGTACTTC.